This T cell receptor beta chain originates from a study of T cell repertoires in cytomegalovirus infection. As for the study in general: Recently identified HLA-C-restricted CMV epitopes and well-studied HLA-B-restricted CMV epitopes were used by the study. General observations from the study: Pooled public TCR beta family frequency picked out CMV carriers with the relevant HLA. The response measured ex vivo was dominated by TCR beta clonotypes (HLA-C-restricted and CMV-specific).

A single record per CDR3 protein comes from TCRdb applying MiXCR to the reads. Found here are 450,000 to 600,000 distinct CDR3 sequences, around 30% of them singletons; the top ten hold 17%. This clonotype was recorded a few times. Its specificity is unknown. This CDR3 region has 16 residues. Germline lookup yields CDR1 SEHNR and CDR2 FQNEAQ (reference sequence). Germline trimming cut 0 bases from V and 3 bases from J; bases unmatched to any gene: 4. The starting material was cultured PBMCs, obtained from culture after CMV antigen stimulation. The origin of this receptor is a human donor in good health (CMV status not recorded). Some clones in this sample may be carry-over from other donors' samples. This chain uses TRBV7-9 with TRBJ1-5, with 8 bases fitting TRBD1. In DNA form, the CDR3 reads TGTGCCAGCAGCTTAGCGCGGACAGGGAACAATCAGCCCCAGCATTTT. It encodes CASSLARTGNNQPQHF.